What follows are 26 T cell receptor beta chains derived from one specimen sequenced in a study of breast tumors, draining lymph nodes, adjacent tissues. In TCRdb, the multiplex PCR reads were re-called with MiXCR into one record per CDR3 protein. This table has some 100,000 distinct CDR3 sequences, roughly 20% appearing once. Breast cancer patients provided tissue from their axillary draining lymph nodes. Sample: axillary lymph node tissue. The receptors come from a female donor with breast cancer. Some clones in this sample may be carry-over from other donors' samples.

V is TRBV30 and J is TRBJ1-5, with D tentatively TRBD1 (5 bases). V was shortened by 8 bases and J by 4 bases, with 18 bases between the two germline ends. The CDR3 totals 14 residues. Per germline, CDR1 GTSNPN and CDR2 SVGIG (reference sequence). CDR3 bases: TGTGCCAGTGGAGGGGTGGGGCAGAATCAGCCCCAGCATTTT. Translated: CASGGVGQNQPQHF.

In its sample, this clonotype was seen many times. The chain links TRBV5-1 to TRBJ1-4; D not certain. This CDR3 comprises 16 residues. The germline V and J ends were trimmed by 0 bases and 0 bases, with 9 bases remaining between them. CDR1 is SGHRS and CDR2 is YFSETQ in the germline V gene. Here the CDR3 reads CASSLGSVATNEKLFF. The CDR3 bases are TGCGCCAGCAGCTTGGGGTCGGTTGCAACTAATGAAAAACTGTTTTTT.

Worth noting for this clonotype: An end of the junction does not agree with germline; a read error may underlie this. Here the CDR3 DNA reads TGTGCCACCAGCACCGTTGGGGGATTCGGTGAGACCCAATACTTC. This gives the protein CATSTVGGFGETQYF. This chain links TRBV7-9 with TRBJ2-5; D may match TRBD1 or TRBD2 (5 bases each). There are 15 residues in the CDR3. The germline V gene encodes CDR1 SEHNR and CDR2 FQNEAQ (reference sequence).

This chain connects TRBV2 to TRBJ1-6, with 9 bases lining up with TRBD1. Germline V lookup: CDR1 SNHLY, CDR2 FYNNEI. The junction had 18 bases not matched to a gene; V was cut back by 6 bases and J by 6 bases. This CDR3 region has 19 residues. The CDR3 sequence is CASSPEPPRSGQGNSPLHF. The CDR3 region has the DNA TGTGCCAGCAGCCCCGAGCCCCCCCGCTCGGGACAGGGTAATTCACCCCTCCACTTT.

This clonotype has ten or more counts. The rearrangement uses TRBV19 and TRBJ1-6; D not resolved. In germline, CDR1 is LNHDA, CDR2 SQIVND (reference sequence). The CDR3 is 15 residues long. With 0 bases removed from V and 5 bases from J, the gap between germline ends came to 8 bases. The chain's CDR3 is CASSIDSRDNSPLHF. CDR3 nucleotides: TGTGCCAGTAGTATAGATTCACGGGATAATTCACCCCTCCACTTT.

This clonotype was seen many times. J is TRBJ1-4 and V is TRBV6-5; the match to TRBD1 covers 10 bases. Trimming removed 11 bases from V and 6 bases from J; junction bases left unmatched: 3. The CDR3 spans 12 residues. Germline values: CDR1 MNHEY, CDR2 SVGAGI. CDR3 DNA: TGTGCCGCCGGGACAGGGGATGAAAAACTGTTTTTT. Protein sequence: CAAGTGDEKLFF.

On this clonotype: Compared with germline, one end of the junction differs, possibly owing to a read error. The rearrangement uses TRBV14 and TRBJ2-4; D is possibly TRBD1 (5 bases). CDR1 SGHDN and CDR2 FVKESK come from the germline V gene. CDR3 size: 14 residues. This chain's CDR3 is CACSHRLAKNIQYF. The DNA of the CDR3 is TGTGCCTGCAGTCACAGGCTAGCCAAAAACATTCAGTACTTC.

V usage is TRBV20-1 and J usage is TRBJ1-5; D gene ambiguous. Germline V CDR1 and CDR2: DFQATT, SNEGSKA (reference sequence). The V and J ends lost 5 bases and 1 base respectively, with 6 bases between them. The CDR3 has 12 residues. The CDR3 nucleotides are TGCAGTGCTGGAAGGAGCAATCAGCCCCAGCATTTT. Amino acids: CSAGRSNQPQHF.

CDR3: CASSLGLALPREQYF. Written as DNA, the CDR3 is TGTGCCAGCAGCCTTGGACTAGCCCTCCCTCGGGAGCAGTACTTC. The gene calls are TRBV5-5 and TRBJ2-7, with TRBD2 matching over 8 bases. CDR1 and CDR2 from the germline V gene are SGHKS and YYEKEE (reference sequence). Trimming cost V 4 bases and J 7 bases; bases outside gene matches: 13. The length of the CDR3 is 15 residues.

This clonotype has a count of ten or more. The chain links TRBV2 to TRBJ1-6, with D maybe TRBD1 (6 bases). The CDR3 consists of 14 residues. V was cut by 4 bases and J by 6 bases, with 10 bases left in between. Germline CDR1 SNHLY, CDR2 FYNNEI. The CDR3 loop reads CASSAQGFNSPLHF. The CDR3 DNA sequence: TGTGCCAGCAGTGCACAGGGATTTAATTCACCCCTCCACTTT.

This clonotype appeared many times. This rearrangement joins TRBV10-3 to TRBJ1-2, with a weak D call TRBD1 (6 bases). The CDR3 sequence is 14 residues long. From germline, CDR1 is ENHRY and CDR2 SYGVKD. Trimming removed 11 bases from V and 4 bases from J, with 20 bases in between. CDR3 sequence reads: CASFTPGVGYGYTF. CDR3 nucleotide sequence: TGTGCCTCCTTCACCCCAGGGGTTGGCTATGGCTACACCTTC.

This clonotype was counted at least ten times. The chain recombines TRBV27 with TRBJ2-5; D may be TRBD1 (6 bases). Deletions cut 3 bases from V and 4 bases from J, with 12 bases between. Per germline, CDR1 MNHEY and CDR2 SMNVEV (reference sequence). This CDR3 comprises 14 residues. CDR3 nucleotide sequence: TGTGCCAGCAGTTTGCAAACAGGGTTAGAGACCCAGTACTTC. Translated: CASSLQTGLETQYF.

In its sample, this clonotype was seen many times. CDR3 residues: CASSSLAGGPIYTDTQYF. In DNA, the CDR3 is TGTGCCAGCAGTTCACTAGCGGGAGGGCCCATATACACAGATACGCAGTATTTT. The V call is TRBV2, the J call TRBJ2-3, with 13 bases that match TRBD2. The CDR3 is 18 amino acids. The ends lost 5 bases at V and 2 bases at J; junction bases unmatched: 10. Germline lookup yields CDR1 SNHLY and CDR2 FYNNEI.

For this clonotype: A much larger clone differs from this one at a single base, so this may be a read error. The V gene is TRBV20-1, the J gene TRBJ2-1, with TRBD2 matching over 10 bases. There are 16 residues in the CDR3. The germline V gene has CDR1 DFQATT and CDR2 SNEGSKA (reference sequence). CDR3 sequence (DNA): TGCAGTGCTAGAATACTAGCGGGGAGCTCCTACAATCAGCAGTTCTTC. This gives the protein CSARILAGSSYNQQFF.

The chain has TRBV28 and TRBJ1-2, with 9 bases fitting TRBD1. The length of the CDR3 is 17 residues. The J segment lost 5 bases and the V segment lost 4 bases, leaving 14 bases of the junction unmatched. CDR1 is MDHEN and CDR2 is SYDVKM in the germline V gene. The CDR3 loop is CASSSADRGSGLYGYTF. In DNA, the CDR3 is TGTGCCAGCAGTTCCGCGGACAGGGGCTCGGGGCTATATGGCTACACCTTC.

This clonotype was counted many times. This rearrangement joins TRBV20-1 to TRBJ2-2; TRBD1 agrees at 12 bases. CDR3 length: 15 residues. Germline-derived CDR1 and CDR2 are DFQATT and SNEGSKA (reference sequence). Germline trimming cut 5 bases from V and 2 bases from J; bases unmatched to any gene: 3. The CDR3 reads CSASGTGGNTGELFF. The CDR3 DNA is TGCAGTGCTTCCGGGACAGGGGGCAACACCGGGGAGCTGTTTTTT.

This clonotype has ten or more counts. This rearrangement joins TRBV10-3 to TRBJ1-2; D gene unclear. The CDR3 has 14 residues. Germline V lookup: CDR1 ENHRY, CDR2 SYGVKD. Trimming shortened V by 6 bases and J by 4 bases, and 15 bases separated the two germline ends. CDR3 in amino acids: CAISSAMQIYGYTF. DNA of the CDR3: TGTGCCATCAGCTCCGCCATGCAAATCTATGGCTACACCTTC.

This clonotype was found many times. The CDR3, as DNA: TGTGCCAGCAATGACAGGGGGATCGGCGAGCAGTACTTC. Amino acids: CASNDRGIGEQYF. The chain combines TRBV6-5 with TRBJ2-7; 9 bases line up with TRBD1. The CDR3 covers 13 residues. Germline trimming cut 7 bases from V and 6 bases from J; bases unmatched to any gene: 7. Germline CDR1 MNHEY, CDR2 SVGAGI.

At least ten counts were recorded for this clonotype. The chain links TRBV7-6 to TRBJ2-7; D not resolved. CDR1 is SGHVS and CDR2 is FNYEAQ in the germline V gene. This CDR3 spans 13 amino acids. The V end lost 5 bases, the J end lost 6 bases, and 14 bases lay between the germline ends. The CDR3 loop reads CASSDNGAGEQYF. The CDR3 nucleotides are TGTGCCAGCAGCGACAATGGCGCCGGCGAGCAGTACTTC.

This clonotype was counted at least ten times. The rearrangement joins TRBV10-3 to TRBJ2-7, with 9 bases matching TRBD1. Germline V gives CDR1 ENHRY, CDR2 SYGVKD. Unmatched junction bases numbered 11, after V lost 0 bases and J lost 5 bases. The CDR3 loop spans 17 amino acids. Here the CDR3 DNA reads TGTGCCATCAGTGAGTCGTGGGACAGGGATGAATTTAACGAGCAGTACTTC. It is translated as CAISESWDRDEFNEQYF.

As concerns this clonotype: A read error may explain this, as a much larger clone is one base away. The rearrangement links TRBV4-1 to TRBJ1-2, with no clear D. The germline V gene has CDR1 MGHRA and CDR2 YSYEKL. The length of the CDR3 is 13 residues. CDR3 DNA: TGCGCCAACAGCCTCTATTGGGCCGGCGGCTACACCTTC. This sequence encodes CANSLYWAGGYTF.

This clonotype was seen repeatedly, ten times or more. Here the CDR3 reads CAISEGETQYF. The CDR3 DNA sequence: TGTGCCATCAGTGAGGGGGAGACCCAGTACTTC. J is TRBJ2-5 and V is TRBV10-3; the D is unclear. Germline CDR1 and CDR2: ENHRY and SYGVKD. This CDR3 contains 11 residues. The V and J ends lost 2 bases and 5 bases respectively, with 3 bases between them.

The sample holds many counts of this clonotype. The rearrangement links TRBV20-1 to TRBJ2-1; the D call may be TRBD1 or TRBD2 (6 bases each). This CDR3 contains 12 residues. Germline V gives CDR1 DFQATT, CDR2 SNEGSKA (reference sequence). The CDR3 coding sequence is TGCGTTTGGGGGGCCACTGCAAATGAGCAGTTCTTC. It translates to CVWGATANEQFF.

This clonotype was observed many times. This chain links TRBV11-1 with TRBJ2-1; D is unclear. The CDR3 runs to 11 residues. V dropped 4 bases and J dropped 10 bases, with 8 bases sitting between them. In germline, CDR1 is SGHAT, CDR2 FQDESV (reference sequence). The CDR3 DNA reads TGTGCCAGCAGCTCGTTGTCAGAGCAGTTCTTC. Its protein product is CASSSLSEQFF. Based on the CDR3 plus reference TRBV11-1 and TRBJ2-1, the full variable domain is EAEVAQSPRYKITEKSQAVAFWCDPISGHATLYWYRQILGQGPELLVQFQDESVVDDSQLPKDRFSAERLKGVDSTLKIQPAELGDSAMYLCASSSLSEQFFGPGTRLTVL.

This clonotype was detected many times. The DNA of the CDR3 is TGCAGTGCTAGAGCTGTCTTAAGGCCCCAGCATTTT. This gives the protein CSARAVLRPQHF. The chain combines TRBV20-1 with TRBJ1-5; D gene unclear. The germline V gene encodes CDR1 DFQATT and CDR2 SNEGSKA (reference sequence). This CDR3 spans 12 amino acids. V shed 1 base and J shed 9 bases, with 10 bases lying between them.

As concerns this clonotype: Possible read error: a much larger clone is one base away. The CDR3 does not close with the conserved phenylalanine or tryptophan, likely indicating a read error. The chain has TRBV9 and TRBJ2-2; 7 bases fit TRBD2. This CDR3 comprises 15 residues. The germline V gene encodes CDR1 SGDLS and CDR2 YYNGEE. With 4 bases clipped from V and 4 bases from J, the junction kept 7 bases outside the gene matches. The CDR3 loop reads CASSPSWGGTGELFS. The CDR3 DNA is TGTGCCAGCAGCCCCTCCTGGGGGGGCACCGGGGAGCTGTTTTCT.